These 3 T cell receptor beta chains originate from one sample sequenced in a study of blood T cells in healthy people across ages. A second about 6 to 11 cycle PCR used barcoded and J-beta primers. MiXCR, applied by TCRdb to the 5' RACE reads, yields one record per CDR3 protein. This table holds some 1 million distinct CDR3 sequences, 40% to 45% found once. Sequenced material: blood. These receptors were obtained from a woman in her sixties or seventies in good health.

This clonotype was observed a few times. This CDR3 reads CASSGTAPQETQYF. In DNA, the CDR3 is TGCGCCAGCAGCGGGACCGCCCCCCAAGAGACCCAGTACTTC. The chain employs TRBV5-1 and TRBJ2-5; the D gene could be TRBD1 or TRBD2 (5 bases each). The CDR3 consists of 14 residues. V was shortened by 4 bases and J by 1 base, with 11 bases between the two germline ends. Per germline, CDR1 SGHRS and CDR2 YFSETQ.

This clonotype was recorded a few times. The genes are TRBV29-1 and TRBJ2-7; tentative D call: TRBD1 (5 bases). The germline V and J ends were trimmed by 5 bases and 3 bases, with 11 bases remaining between them. Per the germline V gene, CDR1 is SQVTM and CDR2 is ANQGSEA. The length of the CDR3 is 12 residues. The CDR3 DNA is TGCAGCGTTAACAGGAATGGCTACGAGCAGTACTTC. Its translation: CSVNRNGYEQYF.

The V call is TRBV7-9, the J call TRBJ2-1; no firm D call. The germline V and J ends were trimmed by 0 bases and 0 bases, with 3 bases remaining between them. CDR1 and CDR2 (germline): SEHNR, FQNEAQ (reference sequence). The CDR3 spans 14 residues. The CDR3 spells CASSLAVSYNEQFF. In DNA form, the CDR3 reads TGTGCCAGCAGCTTAGCGGTCTCCTACAATGAGCAGTTCTTC.